One sample yielded the 10 T cell receptor beta chains listed below, sequenced in a study of cytomegalovirus exposure and HLA in healthy donors. It was with 60 Vbeta and 13 Jbeta primers that the PCR ran. Profiling relied on immunoSEQ multiplex PCR, and the TCRdb table lists in-frame clones only, not all of them. The profile shows 150,000 to 200,000 clones, roughly 73% of them singletons. The material sequenced was PBMCs. These receptors were obtained from a young woman in good health and CMV-seronegative.

V gene TRBV30 combines with J gene TRBJ2-2, with 7 bases fitting TRBD2. The junction had 6 bases not matched to a gene; V was cut back by 6 bases and J by 5 bases. Germline CDR1 and CDR2: GTSNPN and SVGIG (reference sequence). This CDR3 is built from 13 residues. Here the CDR3 reads CACPRGGTGELFF. As DNA, the CDR3 is TGTGCCTGTCCCCGCGGGGGAACCGGGGAGCTGTTTTTT.

This clone was observed a few times. This sequence joins TRBV5-4 and TRBJ2-7; TRBD1 aligns across 9 bases. Germline assignment: CDR1 SGHNT and CDR2 YYREEE (reference sequence). The CDR3 has 16 residues. J lost 6 bases, V lost 4 bases, and 14 bases had no gene match. CDR3 residues: CASSPPTGQGYREQYF. CDR3 DNA sequence: TGTGCCAGCAGCCCGCCTACGGGACAGGGTTATCGCGAGCAGTACTTC.

The chain has TRBV6-1 and TRBJ2-7, with a possible D match to TRBD2 (6 bases). V gave up 6 bases and J gave up 7 bases, with 22 bases separating them. This CDR3 contains 15 residues. The germline CDR1 and CDR2 sequences are MNHNS and SASEGT. CDR3 amino acids: CASSDQGLPSGEQYF. The CDR3 DNA follows: TGTGCCAGCAGCGATCAGGGACTTCCCTCGGGGGAGCAGTACTTC.

This sequence joins TRBV7-2 and TRBJ1-1, with D maybe TRBD1 (6 bases). V lost 1 base, J lost 10 bases, and 19 bases lay in between. Germline assignment: CDR1 SGHTA and CDR2 FQGNSA. The CDR3 consists of 15 residues. The CDR3 coding sequence is TGTGCCAGCAGCTTAGATGGGACATCTTCCGCGGGAGCTTTCTTT. This gives the protein CASSLDGTSSAGAFF.

In this sample, this clone turned up once. DNA for the CDR3: TGTGCCAGCAGCTTAGATCTGTTTCAGGGGTATTCTAGCACAGATACGCAGTATTTT. Its protein is CASSLDLFQGYSSTDTQYF. The genes are TRBV11-2 and TRBJ2-3; weak D call: TRBD1 (6 bases). This CDR3 comprises 19 residues. Germline assignment: CDR1 SGHAT and CDR2 FQNNGV. V lost 0 bases and J 0 bases, leaving 19 bases between the germline ends.

The rearrangement uses TRBV9 and TRBJ2-7; D may be TRBD1 (5 bases). The ends were cut back, 4 bases at V and 3 bases at J, with 17 bases in the middle. Germline CDR1 and CDR2: SGDLS and YYNGEE. The CDR3 length is 15 residues. CDR3 nucleotide sequence: TGTGCCAGCAGCCCAGACATGGCAGGGATCTACGAGCAGTACTTC. Its protein is CASSPDMAGIYEQYF.

The rearrangement joins TRBV6-6 to TRBJ1-5; a weak D match, TRBD1 (5 bases). Germline CDR1 and CDR2: MNHNY and SVGAGI (reference sequence). This CDR3 has 15 residues. Trimming removed 2 bases from V and 6 bases from J, with 14 bases in between. The CDR3 sequence is CASSYPTGEGQPQHF. The CDR3 DNA sequence: TGTGCCAGCAGTTACCCAACGGGGGAAGGTCAGCCCCAGCATTTT.

This chain joins TRBV7-9 and TRBJ2-1; 8 bases are a match to TRBD2. V lost 5 bases to trimming and J lost 6 bases; unmatched junction nucleotides: 9. CDR1 SEHNR and CDR2 FQNEAQ come from the germline V gene (reference sequence). The CDR3 has 15 amino acids. In nucleotides, the CDR3 is TGTGCCAGCAGCCCGAGCGGGAGAGAGGGCAATGAGCAGTTCTTC. Amino acids: CASSPSGREGNEQFF.

The V call is TRBV4-3, the J call TRBJ1-6; D ambiguous. The CDR3 totals 15 residues. Germline CDR1 reads LGHNA; CDR2 reads YSLEER. The V end was cut by 4 bases, the J end by 7 bases, with 14 bases between. In nucleotides, the CDR3 is TGCGCCAGCAGCCTCGAGGGTAACCAAAATTCACCCCTCCACTTT. Encoded protein: CASSLEGNQNSPLHF.

The chain recombines TRBV5-1 with TRBJ2-1, with 11 bases matching TRBD2. Germline V gene sequence: CDR1 SGHRS, CDR2 YFSETQ. Losses at the gene ends were 6 bases for V and 0 bases for J; bases not matched to a gene: 8. There are 17 residues in the CDR3. The CDR3 sequence: CASNKGLAVSSYNEQFF. CDR3 in DNA: TGCGCCAGCAATAAGGGACTAGCGGTTAGCTCCTACAATGAGCAGTTCTTC.